This TCR beta chain was profiled in a study of identical twins (dated by TCRdb to about 2016). Notes on the research overall: TCR alpha and beta repertoires from monozygotic twins, unrelated adults of various ages and cord blood were deep-sequenced to test whether fetal clonotypes persist. To rule out contamination, replicate twin experiments were performed at different times with different library preparation protocols.

What the authors observed across the whole study: Abundant cord blood beta clonotypes carried fewer insertions; young adult naive repertoires showed a weaker similar trend, while memory repertoires showed none. The excess sharing between twins in beta out-of-frame sequences was weaker because fewer shared sequences reduced the signal-to-noise ratio. In monozygotic twins, recombination models systematically underestimated out-of-frame TCR alpha sharing, but the models matched the sharing seen between unrelated individuals. Conclusions relied on cross-sectional statistical analysis, since the same donors could not be followed over many years. Compared with coincidental sharing between unrelated individuals, an excess of low generation-probability sequences was observed among out-of-frame TCR alpha sequences shared between twins. Zero-insertion analyses could be partly confounded by invariant T cells such as MAIT and iNKT, though diverse VJ usage argued against such confounding for most clonotypes.

Only healthy Caucasian donors were included. The researchers also sequenced three unrelated adults who were not twins: a male aged 18 to 29, a male aged 50 to 59, and a female aged 50 to 59. Miltenyi CD45RO+ enrichment and human naive T-cell isolation kits were used to isolate memory (CD45RO+) and naive T cells from PBMC. Here V drops 7 bases and J drops 1 base, and the junction holds 2 bases not matched to any gene. CDR1 and CDR2 were assigned from the germline V gene as KGHDR and SFDVKD. The CDR3 numbers 13 residues from cysteine through phenylalanine. CDR3 DNA only is kept here, 39 bases in frame from base 1. In its sample, this clonotype was seen many times. What this receptor recognizes is not known. Per-nucleotide qualities are absent, and no much larger clonotype sits a single base away. Receptor libraries were prepared by 5' RACE. The instrument given in TCRdb is Illumina HiSeq 2000. A universal primer binding site was added through template switching, and the final cDNA carried a unique molecular identifier so that TCR cDNA molecules could be counted accurately. Specific primers in the conserved constant-segment region were used to synthesize first-strand cDNA for TCR alpha and beta chains. Each cDNA library was double barcoded, with a SMART-Mk sample barcode plus Illumina barcodes, to control for contamination. TruSeq adapter sequences, together with Illumina sample barcodes, were added in two successive PCR steps. TCR alpha and beta cDNA libraries were sequenced on the Illumina HiSeq platform with custom primers. The paper's processing steps were these. Raw reads were processed with MiGEC to extract unique molecular identifiers, and MiXCR was used to determine CDR3 positions. For each individual, recombination models were inferred using an EM algorithm with the repgenHMM and IGoR tools. Shared clonotype analysis was performed with the tcR package in R, normalizing sharing by the product of cloneset sizes. Out-of-frame nonproductive sequences were analyzed to study raw recombination free of thymic and clonal selection effects. The public reads were quality trimmed at Q25 with fastp and then assembled into clones with MiXCR by TCRdb, keeping productive beta chains. Each entry is one CDR3 protein sequence, shown with its most common DNA and genes. TCRdb, not the authors, supplied the V and J calls. This sample lists 350,000 to 400,000 distinct CDR3 sequences; approximately 10% were detected once. The ten largest make up over 7% of the sample.

The clonotype originates from a woman between 45 and 65 years old in good health. The rearrangement joined TRBV24-1 to TRBJ2-5; the junction holds 7 bases that match TRBD2. Input material: naive T cells sorted from blood. What this sample's cell subset or site label stands for: cells isolated with a human naive T-cell isolation kit. DNA sequence: TGTGCCACCAGCCCTAGCGGCCAAGAGACCCAGTACTTC. It encodes CATSPSGQETQYF.